This T cell receptor beta chain was documented in a study of T cell responses to AZD1222 COVID-19 vaccine. Study-level points and caveats: Repertoire sampling happened only post peak T cell response. Regions 160-218 and 743-854 held dominance among vaccine-associated CD4 TCRs, which spanned spike. Donors in the cohort were predominantly white British and more often female, and clonal diversity was possibly underestimated. Seropositive at baseline were only 5 to 7 AZD1222 recipients.

Note on this clone: As yet, its antigen is unknown.

TCRdb's copy holds only in-frame clones and misses some; the assay was immunoSEQ multiplex PCR. The profile shows some 80,000 clones, around 88% of them singletons. V lost 6 bases, J lost 5 bases, and 9 bases stayed unmatched. The germline V gene has CDR1 SNHLY and CDR2 FYNNEI. The CDR3 loop spans 15 amino acids. The input for sequencing was peripheral blood, taken 28 days after the second dose of the MenACWY control vaccine. This sequence originates from an adult who received the MenACWY meningococcal vaccine as a control. This rearrangement joins TRBV2 to TRBJ1-1; the match to TRBD1 covers 10 bases. The chain's CDR3 is CASRMTGGLVTEAFF. CDR3 bases: TGTGCCAGCAGGATGACAGGGGGCTTGGTAACTGAAGCTTTCTTT.